These 5 T cell receptor beta chains originate from one sample sequenced in a study of blood T cell repertoires in COVID-19. The protocol was immunoSEQ multiplex PCR, while the TCRdb copy is restricted to in-frame clones and leaves out a portion. The sample has 110,000 to 150,000 clones, 70% to 90% seen once. Sample: PBMCs or T cells enriched from blood (not recorded which). The receptors derive from a middle-aged woman who had recovered from COVID-19.

The chain joins TRBV4-1 to TRBJ1-2; the match to TRBD1 covers 8 bases. The V gene's germline CDR1 is MGHRA and CDR2 YSYEKL. The J segment lost 5 bases and the V segment lost 1 base, leaving 9 bases of the junction unmatched. The CDR3 is made up of 16 amino acids. The CDR3 nucleotides are TGCGCCAGCAGCCAAGTTGGGCAGGGGGCGGGGTATGGCTACACCTTC. The encoded protein is CASSQVGQGAGYGYTF.

J is TRBJ1-1 and V is TRBV9, with D maybe TRBD1 (5 bases). Trimming shortened V by 3 bases and J by 10 bases, and 25 bases separated the two germline ends. In germline, CDR1 is SGDLS, CDR2 YYNGEE. The CDR3 spans 16 residues. The CDR3 spells CASSGPILTLTGLAFF. Written as DNA, the CDR3 is TGTGCCAGCAGCGGACCTATCTTAACCCTCACAGGCCTAGCTTTCTTT.

V and J are TRBV12-3 or TRBV12-4 and TRBJ1-1; D unresolved. The CDR3 covers 13 residues. The ends were cut back, 2 bases at V and 3 bases at J, with 7 bases in the middle. The CDR3 loop reads CASSLSIYTEAFF. The DNA for the CDR3 is TGTGCCAGCAGTTTAAGCATATACACTGAAGCTTTCTTT.

The V gene is TRBV5-4, the J gene TRBJ2-7; 7 bases fit TRBD1. Trimming at V came to 1 base and at J to 1 base, leaving 5 bases not matched to a gene. There are 15 residues in the CDR3. The germline V gene has CDR1 SGHNT and CDR2 YYREEE (reference sequence). CDR3 DNA sequence: TGTGCCAGCAGCTTGAGGCCGGACAGGTCCTACGAGCAGTACTTC. It codes for CASSLRPDRSYEQYF.

This rearrangement joins TRBV5-1 to TRBJ1-3, with TRBD1 matching 7 bases. V was clipped by 3 bases and J by 0 bases; unmatched bases: 3. From germline, CDR1 is SGHRS and CDR2 YFSETQ. This CDR3 region has 15 residues. Here the CDR3 reads CASSSGTASGNTIYF. The CDR3 bases are TGCGCCAGCAGCTCCGGGACAGCCTCTGGAAACACCATATATTTT. Drawing the rest from reference TRBV5-1 and TRBJ1-3, the complete variable domain is KAGVTQTPRYLIKTRGQQVTLSCSPISGHRSVSWYQQTPGQGLQFLFEYFSETQRNKGNFPGRFSGRQFSNSRSEMNVSTLELGDSALYLCASSSGTASGNTIYFGEGSWLTVV.